The 5 T cell receptor beta chains reported below all come from one sample, sequenced in a study of siplizumab effects on memory and regulatory T cells. Clones were read by immunoSEQ multiplex PCR, and TCRdb kept only the in-frame ones, dropping some. The repertoire holds under 150,000 clones, with roughly 94% as singletons. Input material: non-Treg CD4+ T cells sorted from blood. The receptors shown here come from a human donor in good health.

V gene TRBV7-8 combines with J gene TRBJ1-5; 11 nucleotides line up with TRBD1. Germline V lookup: CDR1 SGHVS, CDR2 FQNEAQ. The CDR3 sequence is 19 residues long. J lost 2 bases, V lost 5 bases, and 14 bases had no gene match. CDR3 in amino acids: CASSPQYMDRGLGNQPQHF. CDR3 bases: TGTGCCAGCAGCCCTCAATATATGGACAGGGGGCTTGGCAATCAGCCCCAGCATTTT.

J is TRBJ2-2 and V is TRBV20-1; D not certain. Germline CDR1 DFQATT, CDR2 SNEGSKA (reference sequence). Trimming stripped 3 bases from V and 16 bases from J, with 6 bases between. The CDR3 runs 8 residues. As DNA, the CDR3 is TGCAGTGCTAGGAACGGGTTTTTT. Translation: CSARNGFF.

CDR3 DNA: TGTGCCAGTAGTATAGAGGCAGGGGGTGGGGAGACCCAGTACTTC. Translated, it gives CASSIEAGGGETQYF. V is TRBV19 and J is TRBJ2-5; TRBD1 matches at 7 bases. This CDR3 contains 15 residues. The V gene's germline CDR1 is LNHDA and CDR2 SQIVND (reference sequence). Losses at the gene ends were 0 bases for V and 5 bases for J; bases not matched to a gene: 6. Together with reference TRBV19 and TRBJ2-5, the CDR3 gives the full variable domain: DGGITQSPKYLFRKEGQNVTLSCEQNLNHDAMYWYRQDPGQGLRLIYYSQIVNDFQKGDIAEGYSVSREKKESFPLTVTSAQKNPTAFYLCASSIEAGGGETQYFGPGTRLLVL.

This chain links TRBV7-9 with TRBJ2-5; 7 bases are shared with TRBD2. V trimming: 0 bases; J trimming: 2 bases; junction bases outside the gene matches: 0. In germline, CDR1 is SEHNR, CDR2 FQNEAQ (reference sequence). The CDR3 extends over 14 amino acids. CDR3 DNA sequence: TGTGCCAGCAGCTTAGCGCGGGAGCAAGAGACCCAGTACTTC. It translates to CASSLAREQETQYF.

In this sample, this clone turned up once. The rearrangement links TRBV18 to TRBJ1-5; TRBD1 agrees at 10 bases. The assigned J gene may be wrong: the sequence end matches TRBJ2-3 better. The CDR3 runs 15 residues. Germline V CDR1 and CDR2: KGHSH, LQKENI. This chain's CDR3 is CASSPQGQGNQPQYF. The CDR3 bases are TGTGCCAGCTCACCCCAGGGACAGGGGAATCAGCCCCAGTATTTT.